The sequence of this T cell receptor (beta chain) was determined in a study of identical twins. The study, taken as a whole, reports: With beta out-of-frame sequences, excess sharing by twins was weaker. Models, which agreed with sharing between unrelated individuals, nonetheless underestimated the out-of-frame TCR alpha sharing seen in monozygotic twins.

TCRdb reprocessed the 5' RACE reads with MiXCR, giving one entry per CDR3 protein. The repertoire holds 500,000 or so distinct CDR3 sequences, with roughly a fifth as singletons. As for this clonotype: Its antigen is unknown.

From germline, CDR1 is SGHRS and CDR2 YFSETQ. The length of the CDR3 is 14 residues. V shed 6 bases and J shed 5 bases, with 15 bases lying between them. The data were also submitted as part of a second study, on T cells expressing NK-cell markers. From that study: Dominant NKG2C+ clonotype frequencies of roughly 1.0-7.0% of CD8+ T cells were measured in roughly 6 donors.

The sequencing input was CD4+ T cells sorted from blood. The source of this sequence is a woman aged 18-35 years in good health. The chain uses TRBV5-1 and TRBJ2-1; no clear D. The CDR3 reads CASTILPGHNEQFF. As DNA, the CDR3 is TGCGCCAGCACTATCCTTCCCGGCCACAATGAGCAGTTCTTC.